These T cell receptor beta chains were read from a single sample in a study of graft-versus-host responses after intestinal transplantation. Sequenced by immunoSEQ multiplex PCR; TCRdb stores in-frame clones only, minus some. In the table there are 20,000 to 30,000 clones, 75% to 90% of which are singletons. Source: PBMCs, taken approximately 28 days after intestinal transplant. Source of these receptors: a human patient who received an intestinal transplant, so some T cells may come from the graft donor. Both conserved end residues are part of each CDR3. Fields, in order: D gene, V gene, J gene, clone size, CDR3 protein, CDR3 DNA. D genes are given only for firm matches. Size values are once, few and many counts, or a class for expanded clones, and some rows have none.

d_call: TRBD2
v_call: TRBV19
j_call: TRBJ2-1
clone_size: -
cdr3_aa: CASSIDEGLAGRNEQFF
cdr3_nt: TGTGCCAGTAGTATAGATGAGGGACTAGCGGGGAGGAATGAGCAGTTCTTC

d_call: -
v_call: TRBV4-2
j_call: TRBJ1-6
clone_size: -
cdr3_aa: CASRGSTGLGDNSPLHF
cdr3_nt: TGTGCCAGCAGGGGATCGACGGGCCTCGGAGATAATTCACCCCTCCACTTT

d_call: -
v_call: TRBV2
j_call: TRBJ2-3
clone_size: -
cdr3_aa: CASSDPVATDTQYF
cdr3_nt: TGTGCCAGCAGTGACCCCGTTGCCACAGATACGCAGTATTTT

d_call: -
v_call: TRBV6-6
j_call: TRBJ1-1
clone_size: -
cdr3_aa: CASSYQISGGDTEAFF
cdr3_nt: TGTGCCAGCAGTTACCAGATATCGGGGGGGGACACTGAAGCTTTCTTT

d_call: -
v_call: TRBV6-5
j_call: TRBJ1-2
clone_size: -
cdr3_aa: CASTRGFGYTF
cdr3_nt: TGTGCCAGCACACGGGGCTTCGGCTACACCTTC

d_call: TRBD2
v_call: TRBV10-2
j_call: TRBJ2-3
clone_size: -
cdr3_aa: CASSPAGGTDTQYF
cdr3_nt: TGCGCCAGCAGTCCTGCGGGAGGCACAGATACGCAGTATTTT

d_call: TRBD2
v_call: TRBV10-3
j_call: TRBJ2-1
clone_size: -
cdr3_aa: CAIRGLAGGRRVF
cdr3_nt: TGTGCCATCAGGGGACTAGCGGGGGGGCGGAGGGTCTTC

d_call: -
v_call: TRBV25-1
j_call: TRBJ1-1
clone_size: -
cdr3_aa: CASRIQGNTEAFF
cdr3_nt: TGTGCCAGCAGGATCCAGGGAAACACTGAAGCTTTCTTT

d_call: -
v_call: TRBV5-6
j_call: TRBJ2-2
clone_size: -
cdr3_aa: CASSLLARTGTGELFF
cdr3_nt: TGTGCCAGCAGCTTGCTGGCGAGGACGGGAACCGGGGAGCTGTTTTTT

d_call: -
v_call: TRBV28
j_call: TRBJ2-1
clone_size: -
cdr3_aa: CASSLPPGIYNEQFF
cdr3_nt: TGTGCCAGCAGTCTCCCGCCGGGGATTTACAATGAGCAGTTCTTC

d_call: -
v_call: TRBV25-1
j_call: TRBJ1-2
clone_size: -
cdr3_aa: CASSENYGYTF
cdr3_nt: TGTGCCAGCAGTGAAAACTATGGCTACACCTTC

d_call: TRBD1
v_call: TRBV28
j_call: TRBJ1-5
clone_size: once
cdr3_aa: CASSLGGGGLSNQPQHF
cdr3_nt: TGTGCCAGCAGTTTAGGTGGAGGGGGCCTTAGCAATCAGCCCCAGCATTTT

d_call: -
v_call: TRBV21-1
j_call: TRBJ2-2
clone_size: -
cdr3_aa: CASSNTIDRGRKNTGELFF
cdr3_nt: TGTGCCAGCAGCAATACCATCGACAGGGGGCGGAAAAACACCGGGGAGCTGTTTTTT

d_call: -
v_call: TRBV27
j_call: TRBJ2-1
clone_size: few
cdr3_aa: CASSFSSYNEQFF
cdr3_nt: TGTGCCAGCAGTTTTAGCTCCTACAATGAGCAGTTCTTC

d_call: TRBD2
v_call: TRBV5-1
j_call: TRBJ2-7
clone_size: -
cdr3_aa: CASSLLTPGLAGDYEQYF
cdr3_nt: TGCGCCAGCAGCTTGTTGACACCGGGACTAGCGGGAGACTACGAGCAGTACTTC

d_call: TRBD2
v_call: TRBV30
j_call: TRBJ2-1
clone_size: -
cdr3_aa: CAWRPRGKINNEQFF
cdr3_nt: TGTGCCTGGAGACCGCGGGGGAAGATCAACAATGAGCAGTTCTTC

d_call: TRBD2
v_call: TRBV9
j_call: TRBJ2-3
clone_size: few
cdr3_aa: CASSTGLASTDTQYF
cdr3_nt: TGTGCCAGCAGCACGGGACTAGCGTCGACAGATACGCAGTATTTT

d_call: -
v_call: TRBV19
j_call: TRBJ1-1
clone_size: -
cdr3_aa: CASSLGARTEAFF
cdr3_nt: TGTGCCAGTAGTCTGGGGGCAAGGACTGAAGCTTTCTTT

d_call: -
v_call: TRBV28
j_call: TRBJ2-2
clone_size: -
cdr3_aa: CASSPSGEVGGELFF
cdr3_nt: TGTGCCAGCAGCCCCAGTGGGGAGGTGGGCGGGGAGCTGTTTTTT

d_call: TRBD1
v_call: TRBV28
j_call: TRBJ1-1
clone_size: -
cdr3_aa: CASSHLRGGTEAFF
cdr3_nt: TGTGCCAGCAGCCACCTCAGGGGGGGCACTGAAGCTTTCTTT

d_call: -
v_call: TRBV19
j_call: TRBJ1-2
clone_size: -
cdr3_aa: CASSIQQFGGYGYTF
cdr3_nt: TGTGCCAGTAGTATACAGCAGTTTGGAGGGTATGGCTACACCTTC

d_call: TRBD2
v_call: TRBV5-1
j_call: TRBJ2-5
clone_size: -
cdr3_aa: CASAAAGGFQETQYF
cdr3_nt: TGCGCCAGCGCCGCAGCGGGGGGGTTCCAAGAGACCCAGTACTTC

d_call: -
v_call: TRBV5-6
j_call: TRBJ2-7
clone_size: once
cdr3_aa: CASSFTDQRQYF
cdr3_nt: TGTGCCAGCAGCTTTACAGATCAGCGGCAGTACTTC

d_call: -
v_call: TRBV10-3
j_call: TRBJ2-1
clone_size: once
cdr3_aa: CAISGPDWGDDEQFF
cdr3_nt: TGTGCCATCAGTGGGCCGGACTGGGGGGATGATGAGCAGTTCTTC

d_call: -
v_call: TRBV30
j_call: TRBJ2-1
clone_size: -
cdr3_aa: CAARTIGNNEQFF
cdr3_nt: TGTGCTGCGAGGACTATAGGGAATAATGAGCAGTTCTTC

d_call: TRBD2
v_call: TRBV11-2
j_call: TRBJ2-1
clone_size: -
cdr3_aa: CASTTRVAGGNEQFF
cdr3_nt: TGTGCCAGCACAACACGGGTAGCGGGAGGTAATGAGCAGTTCTTC

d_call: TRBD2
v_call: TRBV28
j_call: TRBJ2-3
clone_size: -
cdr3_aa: CASSLELAGGRVTDTQYF
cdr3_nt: TGTGCCAGCAGTTTGGAACTAGCGGGAGGTCGTGTCACAGATACGCAGTATTTT

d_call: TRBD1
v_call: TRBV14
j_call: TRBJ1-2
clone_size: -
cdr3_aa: CASSRRTGLSGQGYTF
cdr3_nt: TGTGCCAGCAGCCGCCGGACAGGCCTTTCGGGTCAAGGCTACACCTTC

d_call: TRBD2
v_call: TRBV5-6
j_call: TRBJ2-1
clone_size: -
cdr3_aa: CASSLGLAASYNEQFF
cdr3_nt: TGTGCCAGCAGCTTGGGGCTAGCGGCCTCCTACAATGAGCAGTTCTTC

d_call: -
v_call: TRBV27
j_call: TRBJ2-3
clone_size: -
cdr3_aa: CASRAGITDTQYF
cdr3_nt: TGTGCCAGCAGGGCGGGGATCACAGATACGCAGTATTTT

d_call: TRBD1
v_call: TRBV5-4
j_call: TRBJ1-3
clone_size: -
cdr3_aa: CASSLSQGAGNTIYF
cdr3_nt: TGTGCCAGCAGCTTGAGTCAGGGGGCCGGAAACACCATATATTTT

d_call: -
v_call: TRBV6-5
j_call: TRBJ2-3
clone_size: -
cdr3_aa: CASSYGATDTQYF
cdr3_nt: TGTGCCAGCAGTTATGGTGCCACAGATACGCAGTATTTT

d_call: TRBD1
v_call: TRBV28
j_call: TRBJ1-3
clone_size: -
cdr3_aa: CASSFGQGWSGNTIYF
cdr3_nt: TGTGCCAGCAGTTTTGGACAGGGATGGTCTGGAAACACCATATATTTT

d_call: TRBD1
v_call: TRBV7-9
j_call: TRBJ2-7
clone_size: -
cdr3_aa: CASTSEGQGLYEQYF
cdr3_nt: TGTGCCAGCACCTCAGAGGGACAGGGCCTATACGAGCAGTACTTC

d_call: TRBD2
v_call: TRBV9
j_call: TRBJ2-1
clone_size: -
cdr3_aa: CASSGTLGGLGYNEQFF
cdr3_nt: TGTGCCAGCAGCGGGACGCTGGGAGGGCTGGGTTACAATGAGCAGTTCTTC

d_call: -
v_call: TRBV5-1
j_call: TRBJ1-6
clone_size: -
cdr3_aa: CASSLDRNNSPLHF
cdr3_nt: TGCGCCAGCAGTCTCGACAGAAATAATTCACCCCTCCACTTT

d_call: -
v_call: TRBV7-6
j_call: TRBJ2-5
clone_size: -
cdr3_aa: CASSSRWRRKETQYF
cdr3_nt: TGTGCCAGCAGTTCCCGCTGGCGTAGGAAAGAGACCCAGTACTTC

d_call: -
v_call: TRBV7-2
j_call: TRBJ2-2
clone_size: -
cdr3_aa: CASSLPPAQNTGELFF
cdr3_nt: TGTGCCAGCAGCCTACCCCCCGCACAGAACACCGGGGAGCTGTTTTTT

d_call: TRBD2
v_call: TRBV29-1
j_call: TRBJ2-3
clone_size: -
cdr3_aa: CSVAWTREADTQYF
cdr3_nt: TGCAGCGTTGCCTGGACTAGAGAAGCAGATACGCAGTATTTT

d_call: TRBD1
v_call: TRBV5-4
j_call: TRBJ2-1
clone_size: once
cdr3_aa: CASRPRDSYNEQFF
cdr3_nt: TGTGCCAGCAGACCCCGGGACAGCTACAATGAGCAGTTCTTC

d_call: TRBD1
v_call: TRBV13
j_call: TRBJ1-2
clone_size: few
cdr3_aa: CASSSRDRGIGGYTF
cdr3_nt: TGTGCCAGCAGCTCACGTGACAGGGGTATTGGGGGCTACACCTTC

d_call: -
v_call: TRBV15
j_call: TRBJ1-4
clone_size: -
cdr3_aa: CATSRDEDSRNEKLFF
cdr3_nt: TGTGCCACCAGCAGAGATGAGGACAGCCGCAATGAAAAACTGTTTTTT

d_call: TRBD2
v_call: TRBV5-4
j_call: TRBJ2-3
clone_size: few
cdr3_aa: CASSQTSASTDTQYF
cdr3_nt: TGTGCCAGCAGCCAGACTAGCGCGAGCACAGATACGCAGTATTTT

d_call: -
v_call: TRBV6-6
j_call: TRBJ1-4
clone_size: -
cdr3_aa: CASSTRGGANEKLFF
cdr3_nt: TGTGCCAGCAGCACCCGGGGGGGTGCGAATGAAAAACTGTTTTTT

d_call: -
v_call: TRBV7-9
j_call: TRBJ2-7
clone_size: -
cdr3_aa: CASSLGTAGGVEQYF
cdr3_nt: TGTGCCAGCAGCTTAGGTACGGCAGGCGGGGTCGAGCAGTACTTC

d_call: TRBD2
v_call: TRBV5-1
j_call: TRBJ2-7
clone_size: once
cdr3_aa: CASSLFRLAGGHEQYF
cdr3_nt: TGCGCCAGCAGCTTGTTTCGTCTAGCGGGAGGCCACGAGCAGTACTTC

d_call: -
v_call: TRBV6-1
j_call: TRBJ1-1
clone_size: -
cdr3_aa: CASNQQGQYTEAFF
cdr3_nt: TGTGCCAGCAACCAACAGGGCCAGTACACTGAAGCTTTCTTT

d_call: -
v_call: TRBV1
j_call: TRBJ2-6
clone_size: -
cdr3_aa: CTSRLPGFAQSRANVLTF
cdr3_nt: TGCACCAGCAGATTGCCAGGTTTTGCACAAAGTCGGGCCAACGTCCTGACTTTC

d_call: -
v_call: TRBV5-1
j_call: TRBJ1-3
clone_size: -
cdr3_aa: CASSPGRASGNTIYF
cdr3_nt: TGCGCCAGCAGCCCAGGGAGGGCCTCCGGAAACACCATATATTTT

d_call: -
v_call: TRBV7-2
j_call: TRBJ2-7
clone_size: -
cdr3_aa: CASSLVVSYEQYF
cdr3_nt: TGTGCCAGCAGCTTAGTAGTGTCCTACGAGCAGTACTTC

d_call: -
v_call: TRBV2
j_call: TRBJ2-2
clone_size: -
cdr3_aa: CASRATNTGELFF
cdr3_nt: TGTGCCAGCAGGGCTACGAACACCGGGGAGCTGTTTTTT

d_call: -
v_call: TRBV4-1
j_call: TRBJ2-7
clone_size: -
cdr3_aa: CASSQGPVASEQYF
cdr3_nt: TGCGCCAGCAGCCAAGGCCCTGTAGCAAGCGAGCAGTACTTC

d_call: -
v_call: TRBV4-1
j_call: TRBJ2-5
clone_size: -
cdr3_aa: CASSQGRGSQETQYF
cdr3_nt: TGCGCCAGCAGCCAAGGGAGAGGGAGCCAAGAGACCCAGTACTTC

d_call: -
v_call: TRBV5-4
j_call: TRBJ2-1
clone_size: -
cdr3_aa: CASSQIDNEQFF
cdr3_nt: TGTGCCAGCAGTCAGATAGACAATGAGCAGTTCTTC

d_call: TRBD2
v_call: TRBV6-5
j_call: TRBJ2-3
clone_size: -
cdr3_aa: CASTVGGIPTDTQYF
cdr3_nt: TGTGCCAGCACCGTGGGGGGGATACCCACAGATACGCAGTATTTT

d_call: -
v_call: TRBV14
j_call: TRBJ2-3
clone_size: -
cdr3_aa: CASSQKGESDTQYF
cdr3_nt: TGTGCCAGCAGCCAAAAGGGAGAGTCAGATACGCAGTATTTT

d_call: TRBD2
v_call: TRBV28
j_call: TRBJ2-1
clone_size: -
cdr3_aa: CATTHRGGSYNEQFF
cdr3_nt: TGTGCCACCACCCACCGCGGGGGCTCCTACAATGAGCAGTTCTTC